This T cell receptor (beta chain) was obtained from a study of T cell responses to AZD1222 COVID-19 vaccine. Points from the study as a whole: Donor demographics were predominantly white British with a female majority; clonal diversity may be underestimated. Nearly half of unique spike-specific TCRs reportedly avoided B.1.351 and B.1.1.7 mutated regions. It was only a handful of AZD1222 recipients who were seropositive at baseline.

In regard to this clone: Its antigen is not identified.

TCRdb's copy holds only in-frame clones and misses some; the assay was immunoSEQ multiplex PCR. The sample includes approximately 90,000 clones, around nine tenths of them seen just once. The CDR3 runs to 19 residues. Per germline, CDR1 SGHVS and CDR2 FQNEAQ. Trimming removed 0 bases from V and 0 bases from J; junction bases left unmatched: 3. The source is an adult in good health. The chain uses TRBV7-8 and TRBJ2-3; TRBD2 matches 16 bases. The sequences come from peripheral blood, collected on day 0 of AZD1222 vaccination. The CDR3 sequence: CASSLAGTSGRGSTDTQYF. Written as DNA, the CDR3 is TGTGCCAGCAGCTTAGCCGGGACTAGCGGGAGGGGTAGCACAGATACGCAGTATTTT.